This T cell receptor beta chain comes out of a study of siplizumab effects on memory and regulatory T cells. CDR1 and CDR2 from the germline V gene are SGHAT and FQDESV (reference sequence). This CDR3 region has 13 residues. About this clone itself: At one boundary the junction diverges from the germline segment, which might be a read error.

Clones were sequenced by immunoSEQ multiplex PCR, and TCRdb holds only the in-frame ones, with some missing. The sample consists of around 61,000 clones, about 98% of them appearing once. The sequenced material came from naive CD8+ T cells sorted from blood. J is TRBJ1-1 and V is TRBV11-1; a possible D gene is TRBD1 (6 bases). The sequence came from a human donor in good health. The CDR3 is CASSLEKTGLALF. CDR3 in DNA: TGTGCCAGCAGCTTGGAAAAGACAGGCCTCGCGCTCTTT.